The 5 T cell receptor beta chains in this list originate from one sample, sequenced in a study of immune evolution from preneoplasia to lung adenocarcinoma. Some clones are missing from TCRdb's copy, which holds only in-frame ones; the method was immunoSEQ multiplex PCR. The repertoire holds more than 15,000 clones, with approximately 86% as singletons. Sequenced: FFPE invasive lung adenocarcinoma tissue. All receptors come from a person between 70 and 80 years old with invasive lung adenocarcinoma.

V usage is TRBV28 and J usage is TRBJ1-2, with TRBD1 identical over 8 bases. Germline V gene sequence: CDR1 MDHEN, CDR2 SYDVKM. Trimming took 4 bases from V and 4 from J; bases not matched to a gene: 5. The CDR3 is 14 residues long. In nucleotides, the CDR3 is TGTGCCAGCAGTTGGGGACAGGCTCCCTATGGCTACACCTTC. Residues: CASSWGQAPYGYTF.

This chain uses TRBV7-9 with TRBJ1-5; no reliable D call. The CDR3 has 13 residues. CDR1 is SEHNR and CDR2 is FQNEAQ in the germline V gene (reference sequence). The V and J ends lost 5 bases and 4 bases respectively, with 9 bases between them. Here the CDR3 DNA reads TGTGCCAGCAGCATAGACACTAATCAGCCCCAGCATTTT. This translates into CASSIDTNQPQHF.

The rearrangement uses TRBV5-1 and TRBJ2-7; the D is unclear. The length of the CDR3 is 14 residues. The V gene's germline CDR1 is SGHRS and CDR2 YFSETQ. Between the trimmed V and J ends, which lost 2 bases and 0 bases, there was a span of 9 bases. CDR3 loop: CASSFAYGSYEQYF. The CDR3 region has the DNA TGCGCCAGCAGCTTCGCGTATGGCTCCTACGAGCAGTACTTC.

The table lists this clone with a few counts. The CDR3 sequence is CASSLAGGRNTQYF. The CDR3 DNA follows: TGTGCCAGCAGCTTAGCGGGGGGTCGGAATACGCAGTATTTT. The chain carries TRBV7-3 and TRBJ2-3; 8 bases match TRBD2. The CDR3 loop spans 14 amino acids. The ends lost 2 bases at V and 7 bases at J; junction bases unmatched: 5. Per the germline V gene, CDR1 is SGHTA and CDR2 is FQGTGA.

The chain recombines TRBV5-4 with TRBJ2-7, with 7 nucleotides matching TRBD1. Unmatched junction bases numbered 6, after V lost 5 bases and J lost 1 base. The V gene's germline CDR1 is SGHNT and CDR2 YYREEE (reference sequence). The CDR3 is 14 residues long. As DNA, the CDR3 is TGTGCCAGCAGTCTGGACAGGATGTCCTACGAGCAGTACTTC. It yields the protein CASSLDRMSYEQYF.